The present T cell receptor beta chain was sequenced within a study of blood T cell repertoires in COVID-19. The germline CDR1 and CDR2 sequences are LNHDA and SQIVND (reference sequence). The germline V and J ends were trimmed by 9 bases and 1 base, with 16 bases remaining between them. The CDR3 is 15 amino acids. Method: immunoSEQ multiplex PCR; TCRdb's copy keeps in-frame clones and lacks some. The profile shows 34,000 or so clones, 90% to 95% of them singletons. This clone was counted a single time. Sample: peripheral blood. This TCR derives from a man aged 55 to 69 with active or convalescent COVID-19. The chain links TRBV19 to TRBJ1-5; no definite D call. The CDR3 DNA reads as TGTGCCAGCAGGTTCGGTGGGCCGAGCAATCAGCCCCAGCATTTT. This sequence encodes CASRFGGPSNQPQHF.